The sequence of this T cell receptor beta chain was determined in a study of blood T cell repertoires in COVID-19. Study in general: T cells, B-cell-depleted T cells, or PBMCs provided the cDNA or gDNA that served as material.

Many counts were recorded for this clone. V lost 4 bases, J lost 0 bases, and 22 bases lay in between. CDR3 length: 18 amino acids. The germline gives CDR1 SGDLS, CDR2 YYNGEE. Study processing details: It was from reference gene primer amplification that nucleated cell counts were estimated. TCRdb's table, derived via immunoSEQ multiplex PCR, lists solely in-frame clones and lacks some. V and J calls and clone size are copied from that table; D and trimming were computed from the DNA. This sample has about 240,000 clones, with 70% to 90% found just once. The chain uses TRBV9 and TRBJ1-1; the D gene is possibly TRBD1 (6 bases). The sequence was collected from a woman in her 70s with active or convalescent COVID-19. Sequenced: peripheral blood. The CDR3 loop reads CASSPRGGSLTLNTEAFF. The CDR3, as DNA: TGTGCCAGCAGCCCCCGAGGGGGTAGCCTTACCCTGAACACTGAAGCTTTCTTT.